The 17 T cell receptor beta chains presented below share a single source sample, sequenced in a study of blood T cell repertoires in COVID-19. TCRdb's table, derived via immunoSEQ multiplex PCR, lists solely in-frame clones and lacks some. The sample yields some 44,000 clones, roughly 80% seen once. Sequencing was carried out using peripheral blood. These TCRs come from a woman aged 60-75 years with acute or convalescent COVID-19.

The chain recombines TRBV5-5 with TRBJ2-7; weak D call: TRBD1 (5 bases). Trimming left V 3 bases short and J 5 bases short, with 12 bases between. The CDR3 totals 13 residues. The germline gives CDR1 SGHKS, CDR2 YYEKEE (reference sequence). Here the CDR3 reads CASSYTGRDEQYF. CDR3 nucleotide sequence: TGTGCCAGCAGCTACACTGGCAGGGACGAGCAGTACTTC.

CDR3 residues: CASSSPRDFTSYEQYF. CDR3 sequence (DNA): TGTGCCAGCAGTTCACCCAGGGATTTCACCTCCTACGAGCAGTACTTC. V and J are TRBV27 and TRBJ2-7; tentative D call: TRBD1 (5 bases). The CDR3 contains 16 residues. Trimming removed 4 bases at V and 0 bases at J, with 16 bases between. From germline, CDR1 is MNHEY and CDR2 SMNVEV (reference sequence).

This chain links TRBV7-6 with TRBJ2-5, with D possibly TRBD2 on 6 matching bases. The V gene's germline CDR1 is SGHVS and CDR2 FNYEAQ. The CDR3 length is 15 residues. V was trimmed by 5 bases and J by 5 bases, leaving 18 bases between them. The CDR3 DNA sequence: TGTGCCAGCAGCGGGGGGTCAGCGGCGTGGGAGACCCAGTACTTC. It translates to CASSGGSAAWETQYF.

This clone is deemed medium-sized. The CDR3 spells CASSINPDRGNTEAFF. CDR3 nucleotide sequence: TGTGCCAGCAGCATAAATCCAGACAGGGGAAACACTGAAGCTTTCTTT. The chain carries TRBV21-1 and TRBJ1-1; the table's D call, TRBD1, has no DNA check behind it. TRBV21-1 is assigned pseudogene status. This CDR3 has 16 residues.

CDR3 coding DNA: TGTGCCAGCAGCTTAACCCGCGGACAGGACTACGAGCAGTACTTC. This codes for CASSLTRGQDYEQYF. The chain has TRBV7-3 and TRBJ2-7, with 7 bases fitting TRBD1. Germline loops: CDR1 SGHTA, CDR2 FQGTGA. This CDR3 has 15 residues. The J segment lost 3 bases and the V segment lost 0 bases, leaving 5 bases of the junction unmatched. Together with reference TRBV7-3 and TRBJ2-7, the CDR3 gives the full variable domain: GAGVSQTPSNKVTEKGKYVELRCDPISGHTALYWYRQSLGQGPEFLIYFQGTGAADDSGLPNDRFFAVRPEGSVSTLKIQRTERGDSAVYLCASSLTRGQDYEQYFGPGTRLTVT.

The chain uses TRBV5-8 and TRBJ1-1; TRBD1 is a possible D gene (5 bases). The germline CDR1 and CDR2 sequences are SGHTS and YDEGEE. The CDR3 extends over 13 amino acids. Trimming took off 6 bases at V and 4 bases at J, with 13 bases between the two ends. The chain's CDR3 is CASTLDRFTEAFF. The CDR3 DNA is TGTGCCAGCACCCTAGACAGATTCACTGAAGCTTTCTTT.

The chain is built from TRBV19 and TRBJ1-5; 9 bases match TRBD1. Germline V gene sequence: CDR1 LNHDA, CDR2 SQIVND (reference sequence). Germline trimming cut 6 bases from V and 5 bases from J; bases unmatched to any gene: 5. The CDR3 contains 14 residues. This CDR3 is CASSGGQGHQPQHF. The CDR3 DNA sequence: TGTGCCAGTAGCGGGGGACAGGGCCATCAGCCCCAGCATTTT. Full variable domain (outside the CDR3, taken from reference TRBV19 and TRBJ1-5): DGGITQSPKYLFRKEGQNVTLSCEQNLNHDAMYWYRQDPGQGLRLIYYSQIVNDFQKGDIAEGYSVSREKKESFPLTVTSAQKNPTAFYLCASSGGQGHQPQHFGDGTRLSIL.

This chain uses TRBV29-1 with TRBJ2-7; D is perhaps TRBD2 (6 bases). Germline CDR1 is SQVTM and CDR2 is ANQGSEA. The CDR3 has 12 residues. V was shortened by 4 bases and J by 4 bases, with 11 bases between the two germline ends. The CDR3 protein is CSVGGDFYEQYF. The CDR3 DNA is TGCAGCGTTGGGGGGGATTTTTACGAGCAGTACTTC.

This sequence joins TRBV5-4 and TRBJ2-7; D is perhaps TRBD1 (5 bases). CDR3 length: 13 residues. V was pared by 0 bases and J by 7 bases, with 11 bases between. Germline V lookup: CDR1 SGHNT, CDR2 YYREEE (reference sequence). The chain's CDR3 is CASSLDRMQEQYF. CDR3 nucleotides: TGTGCCAGCAGCTTGGACAGGATGCAGGAGCAGTACTTC.

The chain couples TRBV29-1 to TRBJ1-4; D possibly corresponds to TRBD1 (5 bases). This CDR3 has 12 amino acids. CDR1 is SQVTM, CDR2 ANQGSEA, per germline. Between the trimmed V and J ends, which lost 6 bases and 7 bases, there was a span of 12 bases. The CDR3 sequence: CSVVTDFEKLFF. The CDR3 DNA sequence: TGCAGCGTGGTGACAGACTTTGAAAAACTGTTTTTT.

The J gene is TRBJ2-1, the V gene TRBV30; 12 positions agree with TRBD2. With 5 bases clipped from V and 8 bases from J, the junction kept 7 bases outside the gene matches. This CDR3 spans 14 amino acids. In germline, CDR1 is GTSNPN, CDR2 SVGIG (reference sequence). Written as DNA, the CDR3 is TGTGCCTGGTCTACTAGCGGGGGGCGGTATGAGCAGTTCTTC. Translation: CAWSTSGGRYEQFF.

The V call is TRBV27, the J call TRBJ2-7; D is possibly TRBD1 (6 bases). This CDR3 has 13 amino acids. Germline values: CDR1 MNHEY, CDR2 SMNVEV (reference sequence). The V end was cut by 2 bases, the J end by 5 bases, with 10 bases between. The CDR3 sequence is CASSLRTVDEQYF. For the CDR3, the DNA is TGTGCCAGCAGTTTACGGACAGTGGACGAGCAGTACTTC.

This clone was counted a few times. The J gene is TRBJ1-1, the V gene TRBV29-1, with D maybe TRBD1 (5 bases). The CDR3 contains 13 residues. Germline CDR1 SQVTM, CDR2 ANQGSEA. Trimming cost V 7 bases and J 1 base, with 13 bases left between them. The chain's CDR3 is CSARGSPNTEAFF. CDR3 bases: TGCAGCGCCCGGGGGTCCCCGAACACTGAAGCTTTCTTT. Based on the CDR3 plus reference TRBV29-1 and TRBJ1-1, the full variable domain is SAVISQKPSRDICQRGTSLTIQCQVDSQVTMMFWYRQQPGQSLTLIATANQGSEATYESGFVIDKFPISRPNLTFSTLTVSNMSPEDSSIYLCSARGSPNTEAFFGQGTRLTVV.

The gene calls are TRBV5-7 and TRBJ1-4; a weak D match, TRBD1 (6 bases). TRBV5-7 is filed as an ORF, its function uncertain. The CDR3 length is 15 residues. The ends were cut back, 1 base at V and 7 bases at J, with 14 bases in the middle. The CDR3 nucleotides are TGTGCCAGCAGCTTGACAGGGATCCTAATTGAAAAACTGTTTTTT. It codes for CASSLTGILIEKLFF.

The rearrangement links TRBV6-5 to TRBJ1-4, with D tentatively TRBD1 (6 bases). Germline lookup yields CDR1 MNHEY and CDR2 SVGAGI. The CDR3 is 16 amino acids. V was trimmed by 2 bases and J by 0 bases, leaving 10 bases between them. Here the CDR3 DNA reads TGTGCCAGCAGTTACGAGGGACATCCAACTAATGAAAAACTGTTTTTT. It codes for CASSYEGHPTNEKLFF.

This rearrangement joins TRBV5-1 to TRBJ1-2; tentatively, D is TRBD1 (6 bases). The germline CDR1 and CDR2 sequences are SGHRS and YFSETQ. This CDR3 contains 15 residues. Trimming took off 4 bases at V and 6 bases at J, with 19 bases between the two ends. In DNA form, the CDR3 reads TGCGCCAGCAGCGCTGCCGGGACAAGCGGGGATGGCTACACCTTC. Translating it yields CASSAAGTSGDGYTF.

The rearrangement uses TRBV6-5 and TRBJ2-2, with TRBD2 identical over 11 bases. The germline CDR1 and CDR2 sequences are MNHEY and SVGAGI. V lost 0 bases, J lost 6 bases, and 3 bases stayed unmatched. The CDR3 runs 16 residues. The CDR3 sequence is CASSYSNSGGAGELFF. The CDR3 coding sequence is TGTGCCAGCAGTTACTCGAATAGCGGGGGGGCCGGGGAGCTGTTTTTT.